These 10 T cell receptor beta chains came from one sample sequenced in a study of cytomegalovirus exposure and HLA in healthy donors. PCR amplification relied on 60 Vbeta primers (plus 13 Jbeta primers). Libraries were prepared by immunoSEQ multiplex PCR; TCRdb keeps only in-frame clonotypes and omits some of them. This table holds roughly 180,000 clones, 84% found once. The sequenced material came from PBMCs. The receptors here all came from a man aged 30 to 45 in good health and CMV-seronegative.

The table lists this clone with a few counts. This chain links TRBV15 with TRBJ2-3; 9 nucleotides agree with TRBD2. The CDR3 totals 15 residues. V lost 9 bases, J lost 4 bases, and 11 bases stayed unmatched. The germline V gene encodes CDR1 LNHNV and CDR2 YYDKDF (reference sequence). The DNA for the CDR3 is TGTGCCACTTCCATCACAGCGGGAGGCGCAGATACGCAGTATTTT. It yields the protein CATSITAGGADTQYF.

The chain links TRBV27 to TRBJ1-2; 7 nucleotides match TRBD1. The CDR3 is 14 amino acids. Germline V CDR1 and CDR2: MNHEY, SMNVEV (reference sequence). The J segment lost 2 bases and the V segment lost 6 bases, leaving 6 bases of the junction unmatched. In nucleotides, the CDR3 is TGTGCCAGCAGACTTACAGGGGCCAACTATGGCTACACCTTC. This translates into CASRLTGANYGYTF.

This chain uses TRBV7-2 with TRBJ2-2; D uncertain. V was trimmed by 1 base and J by 4 bases, leaving 13 bases between them. The CDR3 sequence is 16 residues long. Germline CDR1 reads SGHTA; CDR2 reads FQGNSA. The CDR3 region is CASSLVVTAPTGELFF. CDR3 sequence (DNA): TGTGCCAGCAGCTTAGTCGTAACTGCTCCCACCGGGGAGCTGTTTTTT.

The genes are TRBV5-1 and TRBJ1-1; D perhaps matches TRBD1 (5 bases). Germline values: CDR1 SGHRS, CDR2 YFSETQ. The CDR3 is 14 residues long. V was trimmed by 2 bases and J by 0 bases, leaving 8 bases between them. CDR3 in DNA: TGCGCCAGCAGCTTTGGGGCGATGAACACTGAAGCTTTCTTT. Its translation is CASSFGAMNTEAFF.

The rearrangement uses TRBV7-9 and TRBJ2-3; D unresolved. CDR1 is SEHNR and CDR2 is FQNEAQ in the germline V gene (reference sequence). V lost 2 bases and J lost 3, with 15 bases in between. The CDR3 sequence is 16 residues long. CDR3 amino acids: CASSLLTAVRTDTQYF. The CDR3 nucleotides are TGTGCCAGCAGCTTACTTACCGCGGTAAGGACAGATACGCAGTATTTT.

The chain couples TRBV28 to TRBJ1-1; D not resolved. This CDR3 is 13 amino acids long. The V and J ends lost 5 bases and 0 bases respectively, with 7 bases between them. Germline assignment: CDR1 MDHEN and CDR2 SYDVKM. Written as DNA, the CDR3 is TGTGCCAGCAGTCTCAACATGAACACTGAAGCTTTCTTT. Translated: CASSLNMNTEAFF.

The chain uses TRBV19 and TRBJ2-1; D is unresolved. V lost 2 bases and J 3 bases, leaving 5 bases between the germline ends. This CDR3 is 13 amino acids long. Germline CDR1 is LNHDA and CDR2 is SQIVND (reference sequence). This CDR3 is CASSIQNYNEQFF. The CDR3 DNA follows: TGTGCCAGTAGTATACAAAACTACAATGAGCAGTTCTTC.

V usage is TRBV23-1 and J usage is TRBJ2-5, with 11 bases lining up with TRBD2. TRBV23-1 is recorded as an ORF, its role being uncertain. CDR3 length: 14 residues. The J segment lost 2 bases and the V segment lost 11 bases, leaving 7 bases of the junction unmatched. The chain's CDR3 is CARYLAGGQETQYF. The CDR3 bases are TGCGCCCGCTATCTAGCGGGGGGACAAGAGACCCAGTACTTC.

The chain combines TRBV5-6 with TRBJ2-1; D is ambiguous. The CDR3 is 12 amino acids. CDR1 SGHDT and CDR2 YYEEEE come from the germline V gene. The V end was cut by 2 bases, the J end by 5 bases, with 5 bases between. CDR3 loop: CASSFLDNEQFF. The CDR3 nucleotides are TGTGCCAGCAGCTTTCTAGACAATGAGCAGTTCTTC.

The table lists this clone with a few counts. The V gene is TRBV5-1, the J gene TRBJ2-5; the match to TRBD2 covers 8 bases. Trimming cost V 3 bases and J 2 bases; bases outside gene matches: 9. CDR1 SGHRS and CDR2 YFSETQ come from the germline V gene. This CDR3 contains 16 residues. The CDR3 sequence is CASSSGGWGMQETQYF. CDR3 in DNA: TGCGCCAGCAGCTCGGGGGGGTGGGGGATGCAAGAGACCCAGTACTTC.